One and the same sample provided the 14 T cell receptor beta chains below, sequenced in a study of OX40 agonist ivuxolimab in advanced cancers. Clones were sequenced by immunoSEQ multiplex PCR, and TCRdb holds only the in-frame ones, with some missing. This repertoire shows about 88,000 clones, roughly 88% found once; its top ten account for about 4.1%. The source material was CD4+ or CD8+ T cells sorted from blood, sampled in a trial of the OX40 agonist ivuxolimab. These receptors originate from an adult with an advanced solid tumor such as melanoma, head and neck, liver or kidney cancer.

This sequence joins TRBV4-2 and TRBJ1-1; D ambiguous. The CDR3 loop spans 12 amino acids. V lost 3 bases to trimming and J lost 1 base, with 3 bases between them. Per the germline V gene, CDR1 is LGHNA and CDR2 is YNFKEQ. DNA for the CDR3: TGTGCCAGCAGCCACGGGAACACTGAAGCTTTCTTT. Its translation is CASSHGNTEAFF.

The chain recombines TRBV27 with TRBJ2-2; 10 bases match TRBD2. Germline CDR1 is MNHEY and CDR2 is SMNVEV (reference sequence). The CDR3 extends over 16 amino acids. V shed 4 bases, J shed 4 bases, and the junction held 6 bases outside the gene matches. The CDR3 protein is CASSSASGRVTGELFF. The DNA of the CDR3 is TGTGCCAGCAGTTCCGCTAGCGGGAGAGTCACCGGGGAGCTGTTTTTT.

The rearrangement uses TRBV21-1 and TRBJ2-5; no check of the table's D call, TRBD2, against the DNA was made. The J call is doubtful: the DNA matches TRBJ2-7 better. TRBV21-1 is noted as a pseudogene. CDR3 length: 14 residues. CDR3: CASSLDGTPYEQYF. CDR3 DNA sequence: TGTGCCAGCAGTCTTGACGGGACTCCCTACGAGCAGTACTTC.

The CDR3 spells CASSYKGGTDTQYF. The CDR3 DNA reads TGTGCCAGCAGCTACAAGGGAGGAACAGATACGCAGTATTTT. The gene calls are TRBV7-9 and TRBJ2-3; tentatively, D is TRBD2 (6 bases). V was cut by 4 bases and J by 3 bases, with 11 bases left in between. From germline, CDR1 is SEHNR and CDR2 FQNEAQ (reference sequence). This CDR3 region has 14 residues.

The V and J genes are TRBV19 and TRBJ2-3; possibly TRBD2 for D (5 bases). The CDR3 spans 16 residues. Germline-derived CDR1 and CDR2 are LNHDA and SQIVND (reference sequence). Trimming removed 6 bases at V and 3 bases at J, with 19 bases between. CDR3 amino acids: CASSRGWIVGTDTQYF. CDR3 DNA: TGTGCCAGTAGCCGAGGGTGGATAGTCGGGACAGATACGCAGTATTTT.

This rearrangement joins TRBV6-6 to TRBJ2-7; D is perhaps TRBD1 (6 bases). Trimming pared 5 bases from V and 0 bases from J, leaving 14 bases between. The CDR3 has 15 residues. CDR1 is MNHNY, CDR2 SVGAGI, per germline (reference sequence). The CDR3 here is CASSTRQGSSYEQYF. In DNA form, the CDR3 reads TGTGCCAGCAGTACCCGCCAGGGGTCCTCCTACGAGCAGTACTTC.

This clone was seen only once. CDR3 amino acids: CASSPEGGLRGEKLFF. The CDR3 bases are TGTGCCAGCTCACCGGAAGGGGGACTCAGGGGGGAAAAACTGTTTTTT. The rearrangement joins TRBV18 to TRBJ1-4; 7 positions match TRBD1. Germline loops: CDR1 KGHSH, CDR2 LQKENI. Unmatched junction bases numbered 12, after V lost 3 bases and J lost 8 bases. The CDR3 loop spans 16 amino acids.

V gene TRBV9 combines with J gene TRBJ1-6, with D unclear. The CDR3 contains 14 residues. V dropped 4 bases and J dropped 7 bases, with 12 bases sitting between them. CDR1 SGDLS and CDR2 YYNGEE come from the germline V gene. The DNA for the CDR3 is TGTGCCAGCAGCCCGTCCGACGGGAATTCACCCCTCCACTTT. This encodes CASSPSDGNSPLHF.

J is TRBJ2-5 and V is TRBV11-2; 9 bases line up with TRBD1. Germline V gene data show CDR1 as SGHAT and CDR2 as FQNNGV. V shed 5 bases, J shed 3 bases, and the junction held 7 bases outside the gene matches. The CDR3 has 15 amino acids. CDR3 bases: TGTGCCAGCAGCCCTCCGGGACAGGGTGAAGAGACCCAGTACTTC. It encodes CASSPPGQGEETQYF.

The chain couples TRBV27 to TRBJ2-7; TRBD1 is a possible D gene (8 bases). Looked up from germline, CDR1 is MNHEY and CDR2 is SMNVEV (reference sequence). V shed 8 bases and J shed 3 bases, with 20 bases lying between them. The CDR3 is made up of 15 amino acids. This CDR3 is CASGGGWTGHYEQYF. The CDR3 coding sequence is TGTGCCAGCGGGGGGGGATGGACAGGGCACTACGAGCAGTACTTC.

This sequence joins TRBV7-2 and TRBJ1-1; tentative D call: TRBD1 (6 bases). Germline CDR1 SGHTA, CDR2 FQGNSA. Trimming took 1 base from V and 4 from J, leaving 19 bases between them. This CDR3 has 17 residues. The CDR3 loop is CASSLGSFGGRSTEAFF. CDR3 DNA sequence: TGTGCCAGCAGCTTAGGGTCTTTCGGGGGGCGGAGCACTGAAGCTTTCTTT.

The genes are TRBV11-2 and TRBJ1-1; a weak D match, TRBD1 (5 bases). V was cut by 3 bases and J by 5 bases, with 7 bases left in between. Per the germline V gene, CDR1 is SGHAT and CDR2 is FQNNGV. The CDR3 spans 12 residues. In DNA form, the CDR3 reads TGTGCCAGCAGCTTCGGGGGGACTGAAGCTTTCTTT. The encoded protein is CASSFGGTEAFF.

The V call is TRBV6-5, the J call TRBJ2-1; 9 bases map to TRBD2. This CDR3 region has 15 residues. V was pared by 0 bases and J by 9 bases, with 6 bases of the junction left unmatched. The germline V gene encodes CDR1 MNHEY and CDR2 SVGAGI. For the CDR3, the DNA is TGTGCCAGCAGTTACTCGAGGTTTAGCGGGAGTGAGCAGTTCTTC. This translates into CASSYSRFSGSEQFF.

The chain has TRBV7-8 and TRBJ1-4; D might be TRBD1 (5 bases). Germline V gene data show CDR1 as SGHVS and CDR2 as FQNEAQ. Trimming cost V 4 bases and J 8 bases, with 17 bases left between them. This CDR3 region has 15 residues. CDR3 protein: CASSSYRGGEEKLFF. The CDR3 coding sequence is TGTGCCAGCAGCTCTTACCGTGGGGGAGAGGAAAAACTGTTTTTT.